One sample yielded the 31 T cell receptor beta chains listed below, sequenced in a study of T cell responses to AZD1222 COVID-19 vaccine. TCRdb's table, derived via immunoSEQ multiplex PCR, lists solely in-frame clones and lacks some. The sample carries 160,000 or so clones, about 89% recorded once. The sample here was peripheral blood, taken on day 0 of AZD1222 vaccination. These receptors were taken from an adult in good health.

The V call is TRBV3-1 (or the pseudogene TRBV3-2), the J call TRBJ2-5; D might be TRBD1 (6 bases). The CDR3 sequence is 16 residues long. The V gene lost 4 bases and the J gene lost 5 bases, with 20 bases spanning the gap. The germline CDR1 and CDR2 sequences are LGHDT and YNNKEL (reference sequence). The CDR3 DNA reads as TGTGCCAGCAGCCGCGGCGACTCCGTTAGGGGGGAGACCCAGTACTTC. Its protein is CASSRGDSVRGETQYF.

This chain connects TRBV11-2 to TRBJ2-7, with unresolved D. This CDR3 has 15 residues. Deletions cut 3 bases from V and 0 bases from J, with 12 bases between. Germline V gene sequence: CDR1 SGHAT, CDR2 FQNNGV. CDR3 in DNA: TGTGCCAGCAGCTTCTCACCCGATAGCTCCTACGAGCAGTACGTC. This translates into CASSFSPDSSYEQYV.

This chain uses TRBV28 with TRBJ2-7; 8 nucleotides match TRBD1. The CDR3 has 16 residues. Per the germline V gene, CDR1 is MDHEN and CDR2 is SYDVKM. With V trimmed by 2 bases and J by 7 bases, 13 bases remained unmatched. The CDR3 region is CASSLSRGQAFGEQYV. The CDR3, as DNA: TGTGCCAGCAGTTTAAGTCGGGGACAGGCATTTGGTGAGCAGTACGTC.

This clone came up once. The chain uses TRBV5-1 and TRBJ2-3, with 10 bases fitting TRBD1. V dropped 3 bases and J dropped 0; count of bases not matched to a gene: 7. The CDR3 consists of 17 residues. Germline assignment: CDR1 SGHRS and CDR2 YFSETQ. Here the CDR3 reads CASSSSGTGVSTDTQYF. CDR3 DNA: TGCGCCAGCAGCTCCTCCGGGACAGGGGTGAGCACAGATACGCAGTATTTT.

This clone was seen only a few times. The CDR3 DNA sequence: TGTGCCGGTACCCAGGTTCTGTCTAACTATGGCTACACCTTC. Its protein is CAGTQVLSNYGYTF. V is TRBV6-9 and J is TRBJ1-2, with D uncertain. Germline lookup yields CDR1 MNHGY and CDR2 SVAAGI. With 11 bases removed from V and 0 bases from J, the gap between germline ends came to 16 bases. There are 14 residues in the CDR3.

This sequence joins TRBV28 and TRBJ1-5, with 10 positions matching TRBD1. This CDR3 is built from 16 residues. Trimming took 1 base from V and 4 from J; bases not matched to a gene: 4. The germline V gene encodes CDR1 MDHEN and CDR2 SYDVKM. This CDR3 reads CASSLSGQGLNQPQHF. The CDR3 bases are TGTGCCAGCAGTTTATCGGGACAGGGGTTAAATCAGCCCCAGCATTTT.

The gene calls are TRBV19 and TRBJ2-6; D is perhaps TRBD1 (5 bases). The V end lost 6 bases, the J end lost 3 bases, and 6 bases lay between the germline ends. Germline loops: CDR1 LNHDA, CDR2 SQIVND (reference sequence). The CDR3 runs 13 residues. This CDR3 is CASRTVGANVLTF. CDR3 in DNA: TGTGCCAGTAGGACAGTTGGGGCCAACGTCCTGACTTTC.

This clone appeared once. This chain connects TRBV5-8 to TRBJ1-5; 7 bases agree with TRBD1. This CDR3 contains 17 residues. Looked up from germline, CDR1 is SGHTS and CDR2 is YDEGEE. V shed 4 bases, J shed 1 base, and the junction held 11 bases outside the gene matches. This chain's CDR3 is CASSPQGGRLSNQPQHF. As DNA, the CDR3 is TGTGCCAGCAGCCCTCAGGGGGGACGTCTGAGCAATCAGCCCCAGCATTTT.

The CDR3 DNA reads TGTGCCAGCAGGTCCGGACAGATGAATGAAAAACTGTTTTTT. It specifies CASRSGQMNEKLFF. The chain uses TRBV28 and TRBJ1-4, with D perhaps matching TRBD1 (6 bases). The length of the CDR3 is 14 residues. Germline lookup yields CDR1 MDHEN and CDR2 SYDVKM. Between the trimmed V and J ends, which lost 6 bases and 5 bases, there was a span of 13 bases.

The V call is TRBV5-1, the J call TRBJ1-3; D gene ambiguous. Germline V CDR1 and CDR2: SGHRS, YFSETQ. V was trimmed by 0 bases and J by 0 bases, leaving 7 bases between them. The CDR3 is 15 residues long. CDR3 in DNA: TGCGCCAGCAGCTTGGCCGGGATCTCTGGAAACACCATATATTTT. Translated, it gives CASSLAGISGNTIYF.

In this sample, this clone turned up once. This chain links TRBV11-3 with TRBJ1-3; D is undetermined. The V gene's germline CDR1 is SGHNT and CDR2 YENEEA. The CDR3 extends over 13 amino acids. V gave up 3 bases and J gave up 4 bases, with 7 bases separating them. CDR3 nucleotide sequence: TGTGCCAGCAGCTTTGGACGCGGAAACACCATATATTTT. Translated: CASSFGRGNTIYF. The full variable domain, rest sourced from reference TRBV11-3 and TRBJ1-3, is EAGVVQSPRYKIIEKKQPVAFWCNPISGHNTLYWYLQNLGQGPELLIRYENEEAVDDSQLPKDRFSAERLKGVDSTLKIQPAELGDSAVYLCASSFGRGNTIYFGEGSWLTVV.

The rearrangement joins TRBV6-5 to TRBJ1-6; D unresolved. Germline values: CDR1 MNHEY, CDR2 SVGAGI. The V and J ends lost 0 bases and 1 base respectively, with 7 bases between them. The CDR3 loop spans 16 amino acids. Here the CDR3 reads CASSYSTRSYNSPLHF. The CDR3 DNA follows: TGTGCCAGCAGTTACTCTACACGGTCCTATAATTCACCCCTCCACTTT.

This sequence joins TRBV12-3 or TRBV12-4 and TRBJ2-5, with D perhaps given as TRBD1 or TRBD2 (5 bases each). CDR3 length equals 13 residues. V lost 1 base and J 2 bases, leaving 5 bases between the germline ends. In DNA, the CDR3 is TGTGCCAGCAGTTTAGGGGGGCAAGAGACCCAGTACTTC. This gives the protein CASSLGGQETQYF.

This clone was observed a few times. V and J are TRBV9 and TRBJ1-1; D remains unclear. The CDR3 covers 12 residues. Trimming removed 4 bases at V and 3 bases at J, with 7 bases between. Germline CDR1 and CDR2: SGDLS and YYNGEE. CDR3 residues: CASSPQDTEAFF. Written as DNA, the CDR3 is TGTGCCAGCAGCCCCCAAGACACTGAAGCTTTCTTT.

This chain connects TRBV11-2 to TRBJ1-2; TRBD1 matches 7 bases. The CDR3 is 14 amino acids. Germline CDR1 reads SGHAT; CDR2 reads FQNNGV. V lost 1 base and J lost 4; bases outside the gene matches: 3. CDR3 sequence reads: CASSLGGTVYGYTF. CDR3 coding DNA: TGTGCCAGCAGCTTAGGGGGGACAGTCTATGGCTACACCTTC.

This clone was seen a few times. The gene calls are TRBV4-1 and TRBJ1-2; D possibly corresponds to TRBD1 (6 bases). The CDR3 covers 13 residues. V shed 1 base and J shed 6 bases, with 9 bases lying between them. Germline lookup yields CDR1 MGHRA and CDR2 YSYEKL. The DNA for the CDR3 is TGCGCCAGCAGCCAAGCTGAGGGGGATGGCTACACCTTC. This codes for CASSQAEGDGYTF.

This chain connects TRBV19 to TRBJ1-2; D unclear. CDR1 and CDR2 (germline): LNHDA, SQIVND (reference sequence). The V end lost 0 bases, the J end lost 8 bases, and 10 bases lay between the germline ends. The CDR3 loop spans 13 amino acids. The chain's CDR3 is CASSIDLGWGYTF. The CDR3, as DNA: TGTGCCAGTAGTATAGATCTCGGTTGGGGCTACACCTTC.

CDR3 region: CASSPWTDANTGELFF. CDR3 nucleotides: TGTGCCAGCAGTCCTTGGACGGATGCGAACACCGGGGAGCTGTTTTTT. V and J are TRBV28 and TRBJ2-2; D uncertain. V dropped 5 bases and J dropped 0 bases, with 13 bases sitting between them. The CDR3 consists of 16 residues. The V gene's germline CDR1 is MDHEN and CDR2 SYDVKM. Full variable domain (outside the CDR3, taken from reference TRBV28 and TRBJ2-2): DVKVTQSSRYLVKRTGEKVFLECVQDMDHENMFWYRQDPGLGLRLIYFSYDVKMKEKGDIPEGYSVSREKKERFSLILESASTNQTSMYLCASSPWTDANTGELFFGEGSRLTVL.

This clone was seen just once. The chain recombines TRBV19 with TRBJ1-1; the D is unclear. The CDR3 length is 12 residues. The V and J ends lost 0 bases and 3 bases respectively, with 2 bases between them. The germline V gene has CDR1 LNHDA and CDR2 SQIVND (reference sequence). CDR3 loop: CASSIEDTEAFF. In DNA form, the CDR3 reads TGTGCCAGTAGTATAGAGGACACTGAAGCTTTCTTT.

The chain couples TRBV2 to TRBJ1-4; no firm D call. The germline gives CDR1 SNHLY, CDR2 FYNNEI. V gave up 8 bases and J gave up 0 bases, with 13 bases separating them. The CDR3 extends over 15 amino acids. The CDR3 loop is CASSGGPATNEKLFF. The CDR3 DNA is TGTGCCAGCTCTGGAGGGCCAGCAACTAATGAAAAACTGTTTTTT.

The sample holds one count of this clone. The V call is TRBV25-1, the J call TRBJ1-5; D may be TRBD1 (6 bases). Germline loops: CDR1 MGHDK, CDR2 SYGVNS. V was cut by 3 bases and J by 7 bases, with 16 bases left in between. The CDR3 consists of 15 residues. The CDR3 DNA sequence: TGTGCCAGCAGTGAGGGGGGCAGGGGACGGCAGCCCCAGCATTTT. Translation gives CASSEGGRGRQPQHF.

V is TRBV12-3 or TRBV12-4 and J is TRBJ2-3; perhaps TRBD2 as D (5 bases). CDR3 length: 12 residues. The V end was cut by 5 bases, the J end by 5 bases, with 8 bases between. The CDR3 is CASSQEEDTQYF. The DNA for the CDR3 is TGTGCCAGCAGTCAGGAGGAAGATACGCAGTATTTT.

The chain recombines TRBV7-3 with TRBJ1-6; 7 bases agree with TRBD1. V lost 5 bases to trimming and J lost 7 bases; unmatched junction nucleotides: 5. The CDR3 contains 14 residues. Germline V gene sequence: CDR1 SGHTA, CDR2 FQGTGA. DNA of the CDR3: TGTGCCAGCAGCCAGGGGACAGCAAATTCACCCCTCCACTTT. Its translation: CASSQGTANSPLHF.

The chain joins TRBV29-1 to TRBJ2-5; the D gene is possibly TRBD1 (5 bases). V was clipped by 6 bases and J by 4 bases, with 15 bases between them. The CDR3 has 13 amino acids. Germline loops: CDR1 SQVTM, CDR2 ANQGSEA. CDR3 region: CSVWTRLRETQYF. In DNA, the CDR3 is TGCAGCGTGTGGACAAGGCTGCGAGAGACCCAGTACTTC.

The chain carries TRBV4-1 and TRBJ1-3, with 7 bases aligning to TRBD1. V lost 1 base, J lost 0 bases, and 6 bases stayed unmatched. The CDR3 covers 17 residues. Germline CDR1 reads MGHRA; CDR2 reads YSYEKL. The CDR3 nucleotides are TGCGCCAGCAGCCAAGGAGACAGGGCCACCTCTGGAAACACCATATATTTT. Translating gives CASSQGDRATSGNTIYF.

The chain links TRBV7-2 to TRBJ1-2, with 8 bases matching TRBD1. With 1 base clipped from V and 8 bases from J, the junction kept 9 bases outside the gene matches. Germline assignment: CDR1 SGHTA and CDR2 FQGNSA. This CDR3 spans 15 amino acids. CDR3 protein: CASSLDRYSGGGYTF. Here the CDR3 DNA reads TGTGCCAGCAGCTTAGATAGGTACTCAGGGGGCGGCTACACCTTC. Drawing the rest from reference TRBV7-2 and TRBJ1-2, the complete variable domain is GAGVSQSPSNKVTEKGKDVELRCDPISGHTALYWYRQSLGQGLEFLIYFQGNSAPDKSGLPSDRFSAERTGGSVSTLTIQRTQQEDSAVYLCASSLDRYSGGGYTFGSGTRLTVV.

A few counts support this clone. J is TRBJ2-1 and V is TRBV27; D is undetermined. The germline CDR1 and CDR2 sequences are MNHEY and SMNVEV (reference sequence). The length of the CDR3 is 15 residues. The germline V and J ends were trimmed by 3 bases and 2 bases, with 11 bases remaining between them. CDR3 protein: CASSFEDGTYNEQFF. CDR3 DNA: TGTGCCAGCAGTTTCGAGGACGGAACCTACAATGAGCAGTTCTTC.

The rearrangement uses TRBV9 and TRBJ1-2, with D tentatively TRBD1 (5 bases). This CDR3 is built from 15 residues. V was shortened by 3 bases and J by 3 bases, with 15 bases between the two germline ends. Germline CDR1 is SGDLS and CDR2 is YYNGEE. The CDR3 is CASSGPGKYYYGYTF. DNA of the CDR3: TGTGCCAGCAGCGGACCAGGGAAATACTACTATGGCTACACCTTC.

The V gene is TRBV27, the J gene TRBJ2-1; 9 nucleotides align to TRBD1. Germline CDR1 and CDR2: MNHEY and SMNVEV (reference sequence). Losses at the gene ends were 8 bases for V and 6 bases for J; bases not matched to a gene: 14. The CDR3 runs 16 residues. The CDR3 loop is CASSKWAGQGINEQFF. CDR3 DNA: TGTGCCAGCTCAAAGTGGGCGGGACAGGGAATCAATGAGCAGTTCTTC.

CDR3 coding DNA: TGTGCCAGCAGCTCCCAGGTGAACACTGAAGCTTTCTTT. Amino acids: CASSSQVNTEAFF. This sequence joins TRBV3-1 (or the pseudogene TRBV3-2) and TRBJ1-1; the D is unclear. Trimming shortened V by 5 bases and J by 0 bases, and 7 bases separated the two germline ends. CDR3 length: 13 residues. The germline V gene encodes CDR1 LGHDT and CDR2 YNNKEL (reference sequence).

The rearrangement uses TRBV11-2 and TRBJ1-1; tentative D call: TRBD1 (5 bases). The CDR3 is 18 amino acids. V dropped 5 bases and J dropped 0 bases, with 22 bases sitting between them. The germline CDR1 and CDR2 sequences are SGHAT and FQNNGV. The CDR3 region is CASSKGMGRQPLNTEAFF. For the CDR3, the DNA is TGTGCCAGCAGCAAGGGGATGGGGAGGCAGCCCTTGAACACTGAAGCTTTCTTT.